A single sample is the source of the 16 T cell receptor beta chains below, sequenced in a study of blood T cell repertoires in COVID-19. This table comes from immunoSEQ multiplex PCR, and its TCRdb copy is limited to in-frame clones, with some not included. The data hold tens of thousands of clones, with approximately 89% observed a single time. Sequencing input: peripheral blood. Receptors originate from an elderly man with acute or convalescent COVID-19.

The chain recombines TRBV3-1 (or the pseudogene TRBV3-2) with TRBJ2-6; a weak D match, TRBD1 (5 bases). Germline V lookup: CDR1 LGHDT, CDR2 YNNKEL (reference sequence). The V and J ends lost 4 bases and 0 bases respectively, with 16 bases between them. The CDR3 length is 18 residues. The DNA for the CDR3 is TGTGCCAGCAGCCCTAGGACATACGTTCCCTCTGGGGCCAACGTCCTGACTTTC. Its protein product is CASSPRTYVPSGANVLTF.

This sequence joins TRBV5-6 and TRBJ1-2; D ambiguous. Germline V gene lookup returns CDR1 SGHDT and CDR2 YYEEEE. Deletions cut 6 bases from V and 2 bases from J, with 14 bases between. The CDR3 length is 14 residues. DNA for the CDR3: TGTGCCAGCACCCCTCGGGGAGTAAACTATGGCTACACCTTC. This codes for CASTPRGVNYGYTF.

This clone was observed a single time. This rearrangement joins TRBV2 to TRBJ1-2; 7 bases align to TRBD1. Germline CDR1 and CDR2: SNHLY and FYNNEI. V shed 9 bases, J shed 4 bases, and the junction held 8 bases outside the gene matches. CDR3 length equals 13 residues. CDR3 residues: CASTGERGYGYTF. In DNA, the CDR3 is TGTGCCAGTACAGGGGAACGGGGCTATGGCTACACCTTC.

This clone is a singleton in its sample. This sequence joins TRBV25-1 and TRBJ1-2; maybe TRBD1 (5 bases). Trimming shortened V by 2 bases and J by 4 bases, and 23 bases separated the two germline ends. The length of the CDR3 is 18 residues. Germline CDR1 reads MGHDK; CDR2 reads SYGVNS. CDR3 amino acids: CASSEIDAVGGGTYGYTF. CDR3 sequence (DNA): TGTGCCAGCAGTGAAATCGACGCTGTGGGGGGGGGAACCTATGGCTACACCTTC.

V usage is TRBV5-4 and J usage is TRBJ2-1; 7 bases are shared with TRBD1. The trim removed 0 bases at V and 8 bases at J, leaving 5 bases unmatched. This CDR3 is built from 14 residues. Germline CDR1 SGHNT, CDR2 YYREEE (reference sequence). DNA of the CDR3: TGTGCCAGCAGCTTGGAAGGGGGCTCCCATGAGCAGTTCTTC. Amino acid sequence: CASSLEGGSHEQFF. The whole variable domain, filled in from reference TRBV5-4 and TRBJ2-1, reads ETGVTQSPTHLIKTRGQQVTLRCSSQSGHNTVSWYQQALGQGPQFIFQYYREEENGRGNFPPRFSGLQFPNYSSELNVNALELDDSALYLCASSLEGGSHEQFFGPGTRLTVL.

The CDR3 sequence: CASSPVQANYGYTF. The CDR3 coding sequence is TGTGCCAGCAGCCCCGTCCAGGCTAACTATGGCTACACCTTC. The gene calls are TRBV2 and TRBJ1-2; D remains ambiguous. Trimming removed 6 bases at V and 0 bases at J, with 11 bases between. This CDR3 is built from 14 residues. Germline V CDR1 and CDR2: SNHLY, FYNNEI. Filled out from reference TRBV2 and TRBJ1-2, the complete variable domain reads EPEVTQTPSHQVTQMGQEVILRCVPISNHLYFYWYRQILGQKVEFLVSFYNNEISEKSEIFDDQFSVERPDGSNFTLKIRSTKLEDSAMYFCASSPVQANYGYTFGSGTRLTVV.

This clone was detected once. The chain employs TRBV19 and TRBJ1-4; D is unresolved. The CDR3 has 15 residues. V dropped 3 bases and J dropped 3 bases, with 11 bases sitting between them. Germline V lookup: CDR1 LNHDA, CDR2 SQIVND (reference sequence). The chain's CDR3 is CASSMTRVPNEKLFF. The CDR3 coding sequence is TGTGCCAGTAGTATGACGCGGGTACCTAATGAAAAACTGTTTTTT.

The rearrangement links TRBV5-1 to TRBJ2-7; D is ambiguous. This CDR3 comprises 14 residues. CDR1 and CDR2 (germline): SGHRS, YFSETQ. V gave up 0 bases and J gave up 0 bases, with 7 bases separating them. CDR3 sequence: CASSLDGSSYEQYF. In DNA, the CDR3 is TGCGCCAGCAGCTTGGACGGTAGCTCCTACGAGCAGTACTTC.

CDR3 residues: CASSPRTGNYGYTF. The CDR3 DNA follows: TGCGCCAGCAGTCCACGGACGGGGAACTATGGCTACACCTTC. The V gene is TRBV4-1, the J gene TRBJ1-2; D remains ambiguous. V lost 6 bases and J lost 2, with 13 bases in between. The length of the CDR3 is 14 residues. The germline V gene encodes CDR1 MGHRA and CDR2 YSYEKL.

This rearrangement joins TRBV20-1 to TRBJ2-5, with TRBD2 as a possible D gene (5 bases). CDR1 is DFQATT and CDR2 is SNEGSKA in the germline V gene (reference sequence). The CDR3 contains 12 residues. V lost 3 bases and J lost 6, with 11 bases in between. As DNA, the CDR3 is TGCAGTGCTAGTACGGGAACACAGACCCAGTACTTC. Translated: CSASTGTQTQYF.

The rearrangement joins TRBV19 to TRBJ2-1, with 9 bases that match TRBD1. The germline V gene encodes CDR1 LNHDA and CDR2 SQIVND (reference sequence). The CDR3 loop spans 16 amino acids. V lost 5 bases and J lost 3; bases outside the gene matches: 8. CDR3 residues: CASSPRGTGLYNEQFF. The CDR3 DNA reads as TGTGCCAGTAGTCCCCGTGGGACAGGGCTCTACAATGAGCAGTTCTTC.

This chain connects TRBV5-6 to TRBJ1-3; the D gene is possibly TRBD1 (5 bases). This CDR3 has 15 amino acids. The germline CDR1 and CDR2 sequences are SGHDT and YYEEEE. V lost 0 bases, J lost 4 bases, and 11 bases lay in between. The CDR3 loop is CASSLVAGQGNTIYF. CDR3 coding DNA: TGTGCCAGCAGCTTGGTTGCAGGACAAGGAAACACCATATATTTT.

The rearrangement links TRBV4-1 to TRBJ2-3; 9 positions agree with TRBD2. The V gene end was trimmed by 0 bases and the J gene end by 2 bases; junction bases not matched to a gene: 6. The CDR3 is 17 residues long. CDR1 MGHRA and CDR2 YSYEKL come from the germline V gene. The CDR3 nucleotides are TGCGCCAGCAGCCAAGATCTGCTAGCGGGGACCACAGATACGCAGTATTTT. Protein sequence: CASSQDLLAGTTDTQYF.

V usage is TRBV5-1 and J usage is TRBJ1-4; TRBD1 matches at 8 bases. The CDR3 has 16 residues. The germline V gene has CDR1 SGHRS and CDR2 YFSETQ. J was trimmed by 8 bases and V by 0 bases; bases with no gene match: 9. The CDR3 bases are TGCGCCAGCAGCTTGGCCGAGACAGGGGTCAAGGAAAAACTGTTTTTT. It encodes CASSLAETGVKEKLFF.

This rearrangement joins TRBV19 to TRBJ2-1; 15 positions agree with TRBD2. Trimming at V came to 3 bases and at J to 3 bases, leaving 12 bases not matched to a gene. CDR1 and CDR2 from the germline V gene are LNHDA and SQIVND (reference sequence). The CDR3 consists of 20 residues. This CDR3 reads CASSMIGLAGGPLVYNEQFF. The CDR3, as DNA: TGTGCCAGTAGTATGATCGGACTAGCGGGGGGGCCTCTTGTCTACAATGAGCAGTTCTTC.

This chain uses TRBV15 with TRBJ2-7, with TRBD1 matching 7 bases. The CDR3 has 15 amino acids. Trimming at V came to 8 bases and at J to 0 bases, leaving 10 bases not matched to a gene. Germline lookup yields CDR1 LNHNV and CDR2 YYDKDF (reference sequence). The CDR3 DNA is TGTGCCACCTCCTTGGGACAGCTGAGCTCCTACGAGCAGTACTTC. It is translated as CATSLGQLSSYEQYF.